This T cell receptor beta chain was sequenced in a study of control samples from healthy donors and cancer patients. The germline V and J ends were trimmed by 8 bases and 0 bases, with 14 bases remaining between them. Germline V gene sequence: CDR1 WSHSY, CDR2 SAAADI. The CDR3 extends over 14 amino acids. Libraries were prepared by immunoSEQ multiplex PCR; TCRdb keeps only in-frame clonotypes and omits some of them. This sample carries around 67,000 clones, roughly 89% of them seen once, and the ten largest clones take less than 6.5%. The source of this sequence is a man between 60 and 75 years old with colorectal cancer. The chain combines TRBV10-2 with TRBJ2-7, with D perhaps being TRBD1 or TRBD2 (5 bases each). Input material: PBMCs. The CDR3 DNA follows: TGCGCCAGCGCCCTGGGGACCAGCTCCTACGAGCAGTACTTC. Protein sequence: CASALGTSSYEQYF.